Listed below are T cell receptor beta chains from one sample, sequenced in a study of cytomegalovirus exposure and HLA in healthy donors. This table comes from immunoSEQ multiplex PCR, and its TCRdb copy is limited to in-frame clones, with some not included. The profile shows about 160,000 clones, about 72% of them singletons. Material for sequencing was PBMCs. The receptors originated from a man in his fifties in good health and CMV-seropositive. Both conserved end residues are part of each CDR3. A D gene is named only where the DNA matches it firmly. The listing skips clone size in some rows; elsewhere it reads once, few, many or a size class.

clone size	D gene	V gene	J gene	CDR3 length	CDR3 DNA	CDR3 protein
once	TRBD2	TRBV30	TRBJ2-3	15	TGTGCCTGGAGTGTATCGGGGGGAGGCGCAGATACGCAGTATTTT	CAWSVSGGGADTQYF
few	TRBD1	TRBV5-1	TRBJ1-5	18	TGCGCCAGCAGATCCGGGACAGGGTTTTTCGGGAGCAATCAGCCCCAGCATTTT	CASRSGTGFFGSNQPQHF
NA	NA	TRBV11-2	TRBJ1-3	18	TGTGCCAGCAGCCTTCAGGACAGACAAGGGTACTCTGGAAACACCATATATTTT	CASSLQDRQGYSGNTIYF
NA	TRBD1	TRBV4-1	TRBJ2-2	14	TGCGCCAGCAGCCAAGGGACAGGGGGTGGGGAGCTGTTTTTT	CASSQGTGGGELFF
NA	NA	TRBV30	TRBJ2-7	14	TGTGCCTGGAGTTTTTTAGGGGATGGCCACGAGCAGTACTTC	CAWSFLGDGHEQYF
NA	TRBD1	TRBV4-1	TRBJ1-5	15	TGCGCCAGCAGCCCTGAGGACAGGGGGCATCAGCCCCAGCATTTT	CASSPEDRGHQPQHF
NA	TRBD2	TRBV7-8	TRBJ2-1	17	TGTGCCAGCACCCCTGCTAGCGGGGGCGAGCCCTACAATGAGCAGTTCTTC	CASTPASGGEPYNEQFF
NA	TRBD1	TRBV13	TRBJ1-1	16	TGTGCCAGCAGCGTCCGACAGGGGTTGATGAACACTGAAGCTTTCTTT	CASSVRQGLMNTEAFF
once	NA	TRBV11-2	TRBJ2-7	12	TGTGCCAGCAGCTTAGCCGCGGTCGAGCAGTACTTC	CASSLAAVEQYF
NA	TRBD1	TRBV6-1	TRBJ2-7	14	TGTGCCAGCAGTGGAGGGGACAGGGGTTACGAGCAGTACTTC	CASSGGDRGYEQYF
NA	NA	TRBV10-1	TRBJ1-4	14	TGCGCCAGCAGTGAGTCCGGCAGGGCTGAAAAACTGTTTTTT	CASSESGRAEKLFF
NA	NA	TRBV7-9	TRBJ2-2	16	TGTGCCAGCAGCTTAGGTCAGGCCCTCTGGATCGGGGAGCTGTTTTTT	CASSLGQALWIGELFF
NA	NA	TRBV4-2	TRBJ2-2	16	TGTGCCAGCAGCCAAGATCAGACTACGAACACCGGGGAGCTGTTTTTT	CASSQDQTTNTGELFF
NA	TRBD1	TRBV7-9	TRBJ1-1	16	TGTGCCAGCAGCCCAGGGACAGGGATTTTGAGGACTGAAGCTTTCTTT	CASSPGTGILRTEAFF
once	TRBD2	TRBV11-3	TRBJ2-3	15	TGTGCCAGCAGCCGAAGCGGGGGGTTCACAGATACGCAGTATTTT	CASSRSGGFTDTQYF
NA	NA	TRBV10-3	TRBJ2-7	13	TGTGCCATCACCCCGACAGGTTCCGGCGAGCAGTACTTC	CAITPTGSGEQYF
NA	NA	TRBV6-1	TRBJ2-1	14	TGTGCCAGTCACCCCAGCGGCGCGGGCGATGAGCAGTTCTTC	CASHPSGAGDEQFF
NA	NA	TRBV9	TRBJ1-1	15	TGTGCCAGCAGCGTGGACAGCCGCATGAACACTGAAGCTTTCTTT	CASSVDSRMNTEAFF
NA	TRBD1	TRBV5-1	TRBJ1-2	15	TGCGCCAGCAGCTTGTCGGGACAGGGTAACTATGGCTACACCTTC	CASSLSGQGNYGYTF
few	TRBD1	TRBV10-3	TRBJ2-5	16	TGTGCCATCAGTGAGTCAACGAACAGGGGGCAAGAGACCCAGTACTTC	CAISESTNRGQETQYF
NA	TRBD2	TRBV9	TRBJ2-3	18	TGTGCCAGCAGCGTATGGGATAGCGGGGGCCCCCACACAGATACGCAGTATTTT	CASSVWDSGGPHTDTQYF
NA	NA	TRBV13	TRBJ1-1	13	TGTGCCAGCAGGTCCTACAGTTTAACTGAAGCTTTCTTT	CASRSYSLTEAFF
once	TRBD1	TRBV7-9	TRBJ1-3	16	TGTGCCAGCAGCTTACAGGGGGTGAGCTCTGGAAACACCATATATTTT	CASSLQGVSSGNTIYF
NA	NA	TRBV5-6	TRBJ2-2	12	TGTGCCAGCAGCTTATTAACCGGGGAGCTGTTTTTT	CASSLLTGELFF
NA	NA	TRBV5-8	TRBJ1-6	18	TGTGCCAGCAGCTTTAGTGCGCGTGGGAGCTCCTATAATTCACCCCTCCACTTT	CASSFSARGSSYNSPLHF
NA	TRBD2	TRBV10-3	TRBJ2-3	14	TGTGCCATCAGATCGAGCGGGGGACCAGATACGCAGTATTTT	CAIRSSGGPDTQYF
NA	NA	TRBV7-9	TRBJ1-1	15	TGTGCCAGCAGCCCACAGGGCGTACTCCCCTTTGAAGCTTTCTTT	CASSPQGVLPFEAFF
NA	TRBD1	TRBV5-1	TRBJ2-5	15	TGCGCCAGCAGCTTGGCCAGGGACAGGGGAGAGACCCAGTACTTC	CASSLARDRGETQYF
NA	TRBD1	TRBV20-1	TRBJ1-1	11	TGCAGTGCTAGGGACAGGGGGCCCGGTTTCTTT	CSARDRGPGFF
few	TRBD1	TRBV2	TRBJ1-4	13	TGTGCCAGCAGGGGACAGGGGAGTAATAAACTGTTTTTT	CASRGQGSNKLFF
NA	NA	TRBV5-1	TRBJ1-1	13	TGCGCCAGCAGCTTACCCCAGGGGACTGAAGCTTTCTTT	CASSLPQGTEAFF
few	NA	TRBV6-1	TRBJ1-4	15	TGTGCCAGCAGTGAAACCGGACAGCCTAATGAAAAACTGTTTTTT	CASSETGQPNEKLFF
NA	TRBD1	TRBV7-9	TRBJ1-2	15	TGTGCCAGCAGCTTAGCTATCGGGACAGGGAATGGCTACACCTTC	CASSLAIGTGNGYTF
NA	NA	TRBV5-1	TRBJ2-7	14	TGCGCCAGCAGCCCTTTTGGGGGGACCCACGAGCAGTACTTC	CASSPFGGTHEQYF
NA	TRBD1	TRBV15	TRBJ2-2	16	TGTGCCACCAGCAGGGGGACAGGGGGCAACACCGGGGAGCTGTTTTTT	CATSRGTGGNTGELFF
NA	NA	TRBV6-5	TRBJ1-1	14	TGTGCCAGCAGTTACAGGGGTCAGGGGACTGAAGCTTTCTTT	CASSYRGQGTEAFF
NA	NA	TRBV4-1	TRBJ1-4	15	TGCGCCAGCAGCCAGCAGGGGCTAGGTAATGAAAAACTGTTTTTT	CASSQQGLGNEKLFF
NA	NA	TRBV6-1	TRBJ1-5	12	TGTGCCAGCAGCACAGGGACTCAGCCCCAGCATTTT	CASSTGTQPQHF
NA	TRBD1	TRBV9	TRBJ1-1	16	TGTGCCAGCAGCGTAGGGCAGGGGGCCTGGAACACTGAAGCTTTCTTT	CASSVGQGAWNTEAFF
NA	NA	TRBV6-1	TRBJ1-4	14	TGTGCCAGCAGTGAACGGGGGGCGCTTGAAAAACTGTTTTTT	CASSERGALEKLFF
NA	NA	TRBV5-1	TRBJ2-1	14	TGCGCCAGCAGCTGGAGTGCGGGCGGATTCGAGCAGTTCTTC	CASSWSAGGFEQFF
NA	TRBD1	TRBV10-3	TRBJ1-5	19	TGTGCCACAAGCCTTAAACCGGGACAGGGGAGATATAGCAATCAGCCCCAGCATTTT	CATSLKPGQGRYSNQPQHF
NA	TRBD2	TRBV7-9	TRBJ2-3	15	TGTGCCAGCAGCGAACTAGCGGGGCTAGGGGATACGCAGTATTTT	CASSELAGLGDTQYF
NA	TRBD1	TRBV2	TRBJ2-7	14	TGTGCCAGCACTGGGACAGACGATATTCGGATGGAGTACTTC	CASTGTDDIRMEYF
NA	NA	TRBV10-3	TRBJ2-7	16	TGTGCCAGCCGACTGGGACACACAGGGTTTGGTTACGAGCAGTACTTC	CASRLGHTGFGYEQYF
NA	NA	TRBV9	TRBJ2-3	13	TGTGCCAGCAGCGTAGCCAATCAAGATACGCAGTATTTT	CASSVANQDTQYF
NA	TRBD1	TRBV6-1	TRBJ2-7	14	TGTGCCAGCAGTGGACAGGGGTCGGTCTACGAGCAGTACTTC	CASSGQGSVYEQYF
NA	NA	TRBV2	TRBJ1-2	13	TGTGCCAGCAGTGAAGCGCGCCGGGGGGGCTACACCTTC	CASSEARRGGYTF
once	NA	TRBV30	TRBJ1-2	13	TGTGCCATCCAGACCGGAGGGTACTATGGCTACACCTTC	CAIQTGGYYGYTF
NA	TRBD1	TRBV2	TRBJ2-1	15	TGTGCTTCGGGGTACGGGACAGGGCCTTACAATGAGCAGTTCTTC	CASGYGTGPYNEQFF
NA	TRBD2	TRBV18	TRBJ2-2	18	TGTGCCAGCTCACCAGCGAGGTTCGAGCGGGGGAGCACCGGGGAGCTGTTTTTT	CASSPARFERGSTGELFF
NA	NA	TRBV6-1	TRBJ2-7	12	TGTGCCAGCAGTGATCGCGTATACGAGCAGTACTTC	CASSDRVYEQYF
NA	TRBD1	TRBV4-2	TRBJ2-7	15	TGTGCCAGCAGCCCCGACAGGGGGAGCTCCTACGAGCAGTACTTC	CASSPDRGSSYEQYF
NA	NA	TRBV11-1	TRBJ2-7	12	TGTGCCAGCAGTTACACAGGAGTCGAGCAGTACTTC	CASSYTGVEQYF
NA	TRBD1	TRBV4-3	TRBJ2-7	14	TGCGCCAGCAGCCAATGGACAGGGACCTACGAGCAGTACTTC	CASSQWTGTYEQYF
NA	NA	TRBV5-6	TRBJ2-1	15	TGTGCCAGCAGCTTGGATTGGACTGACTACAATGAGCAGTTCTTC	CASSLDWTDYNEQFF
NA	TRBD1	TRBV7-9	TRBJ2-7	14	TGTGCCAGCAGCTTAGGACAGGGGGTGTACGAGCAGTACTTC	CASSLGQGVYEQYF